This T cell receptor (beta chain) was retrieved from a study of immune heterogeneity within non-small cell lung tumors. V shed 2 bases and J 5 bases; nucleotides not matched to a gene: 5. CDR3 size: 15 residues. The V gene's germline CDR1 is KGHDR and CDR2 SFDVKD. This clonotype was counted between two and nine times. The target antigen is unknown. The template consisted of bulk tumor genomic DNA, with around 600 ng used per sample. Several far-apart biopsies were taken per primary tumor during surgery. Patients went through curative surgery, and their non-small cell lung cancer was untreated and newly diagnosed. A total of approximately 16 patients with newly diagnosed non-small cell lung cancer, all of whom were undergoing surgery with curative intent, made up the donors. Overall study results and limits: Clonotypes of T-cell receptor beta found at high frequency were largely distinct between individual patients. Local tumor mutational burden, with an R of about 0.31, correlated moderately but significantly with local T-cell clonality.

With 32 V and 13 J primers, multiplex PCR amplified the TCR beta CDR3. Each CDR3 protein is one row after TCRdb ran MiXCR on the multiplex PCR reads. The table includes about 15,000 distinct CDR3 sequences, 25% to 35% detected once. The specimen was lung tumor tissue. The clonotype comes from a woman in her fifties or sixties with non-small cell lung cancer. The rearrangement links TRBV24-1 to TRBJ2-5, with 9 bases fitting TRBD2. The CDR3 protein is CATSDSWTSVETQYF. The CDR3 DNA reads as TGTGCCACCAGTGATTCCTGGACTAGCGTTGAGACCCAGTACTTC.